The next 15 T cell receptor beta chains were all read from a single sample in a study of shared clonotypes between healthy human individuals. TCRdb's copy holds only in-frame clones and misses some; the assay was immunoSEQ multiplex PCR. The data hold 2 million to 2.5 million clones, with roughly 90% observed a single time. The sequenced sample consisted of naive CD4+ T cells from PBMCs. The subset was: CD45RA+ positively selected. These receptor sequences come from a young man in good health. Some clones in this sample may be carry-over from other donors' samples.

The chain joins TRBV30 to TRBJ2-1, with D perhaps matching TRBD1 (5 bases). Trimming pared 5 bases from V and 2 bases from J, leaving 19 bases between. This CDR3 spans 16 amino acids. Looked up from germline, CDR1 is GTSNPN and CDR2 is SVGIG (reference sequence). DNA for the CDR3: TGTGCCTGGCCAAAAGCCAGGGAATTAGCCTACAATGAGCAGTTCTTC. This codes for CAWPKARELAYNEQFF.

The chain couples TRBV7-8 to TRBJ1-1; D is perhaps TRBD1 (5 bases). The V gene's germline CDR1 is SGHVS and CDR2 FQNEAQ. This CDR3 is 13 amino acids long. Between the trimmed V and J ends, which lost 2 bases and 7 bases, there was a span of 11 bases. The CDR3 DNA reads TGTGCCAGCAGCTTAAGGTCGGGGCTTGAAGCTTTCTTT. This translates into CASSLRSGLEAFF.

The CDR3 is CASSSQNTEAFF. Here the CDR3 DNA reads TGTGCCAGCAGCTCCCAGAACACTGAAGCTTTCTTT. This chain uses TRBV5-5 with TRBJ1-1; no definite D call. Germline assignment: CDR1 SGHKS and CDR2 YYEKEE (reference sequence). Deletions cut 3 bases from V and 1 base from J, with 4 bases between. This CDR3 has 12 residues.

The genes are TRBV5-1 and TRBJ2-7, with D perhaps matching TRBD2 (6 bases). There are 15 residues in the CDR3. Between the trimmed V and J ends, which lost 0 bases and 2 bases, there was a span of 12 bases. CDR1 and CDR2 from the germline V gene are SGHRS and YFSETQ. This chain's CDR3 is CASSLAPRGTYEQYF. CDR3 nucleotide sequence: TGCGCCAGCAGCTTGGCCCCCCGGGGGACCTACGAGCAGTACTTC.

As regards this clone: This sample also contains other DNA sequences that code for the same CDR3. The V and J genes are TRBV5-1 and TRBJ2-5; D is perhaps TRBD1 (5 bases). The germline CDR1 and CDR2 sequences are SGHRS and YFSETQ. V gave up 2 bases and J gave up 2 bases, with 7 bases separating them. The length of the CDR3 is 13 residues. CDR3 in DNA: TGCGCCAGCAGCTTTGGGGCTCAAGAGACCCAGTACTTC. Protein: CASSFGAQETQYF.

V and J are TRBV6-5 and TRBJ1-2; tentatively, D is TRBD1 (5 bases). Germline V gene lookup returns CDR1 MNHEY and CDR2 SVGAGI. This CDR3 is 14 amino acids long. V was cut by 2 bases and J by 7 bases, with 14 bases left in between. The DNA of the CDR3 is TGTGCCAGCAGTTACGGGGGGTTGGAGTTTGGCTACACCTTC. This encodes CASSYGGLEFGYTF.

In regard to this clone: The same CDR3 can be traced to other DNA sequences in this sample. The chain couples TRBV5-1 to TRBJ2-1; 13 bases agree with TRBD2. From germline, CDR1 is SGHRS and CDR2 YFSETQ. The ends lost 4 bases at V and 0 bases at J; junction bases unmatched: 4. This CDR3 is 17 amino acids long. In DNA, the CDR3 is TGCGCCAGCAGCCCACTAGCGGGAGGGCCCTCCTACAATGAGCAGTTCTTC. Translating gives CASSPLAGGPSYNEQFF.

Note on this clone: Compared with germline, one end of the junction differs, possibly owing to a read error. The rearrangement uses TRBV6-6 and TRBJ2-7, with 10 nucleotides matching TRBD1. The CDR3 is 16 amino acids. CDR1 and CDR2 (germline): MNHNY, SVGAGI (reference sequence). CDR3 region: CASSHSTGTGVHEQYF. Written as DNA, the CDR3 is TGTGCCAGCAGTCACTCAACCGGGACAGGGGTTCACGAGCAGTACTTC.

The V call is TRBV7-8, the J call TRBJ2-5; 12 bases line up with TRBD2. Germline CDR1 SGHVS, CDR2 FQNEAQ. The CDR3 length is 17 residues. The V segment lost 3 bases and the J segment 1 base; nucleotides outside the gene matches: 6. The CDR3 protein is CASSLRTSGIFQETQYF. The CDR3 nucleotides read TGTGCCAGCAGCTTGAGGACTAGCGGGATCTTCCAAGAGACCCAGTACTTC.

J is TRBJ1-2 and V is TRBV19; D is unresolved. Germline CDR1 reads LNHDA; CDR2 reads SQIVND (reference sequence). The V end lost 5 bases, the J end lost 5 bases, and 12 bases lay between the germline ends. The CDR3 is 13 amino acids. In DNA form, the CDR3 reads TGTGCCAGTAGTGTTGAAAGCCTGTATGGCTACACCTTC. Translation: CASSVESLYGYTF.

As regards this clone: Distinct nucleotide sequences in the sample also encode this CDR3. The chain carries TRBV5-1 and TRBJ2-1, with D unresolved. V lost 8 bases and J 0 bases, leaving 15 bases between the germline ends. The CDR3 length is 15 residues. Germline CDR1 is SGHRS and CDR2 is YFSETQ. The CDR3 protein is CASSVAASSYNEQFF. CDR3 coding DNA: TGCGCCAGTAGTGTGGCAGCCAGCTCCTACAATGAGCAGTTCTTC.

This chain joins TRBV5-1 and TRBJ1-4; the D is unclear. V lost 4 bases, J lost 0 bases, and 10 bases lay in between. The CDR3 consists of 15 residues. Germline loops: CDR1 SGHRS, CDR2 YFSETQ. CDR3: CASSPSRTTNEKLFF. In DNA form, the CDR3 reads TGCGCCAGCAGCCCTTCCCGGACAACTAATGAAAAACTGTTTTTT.

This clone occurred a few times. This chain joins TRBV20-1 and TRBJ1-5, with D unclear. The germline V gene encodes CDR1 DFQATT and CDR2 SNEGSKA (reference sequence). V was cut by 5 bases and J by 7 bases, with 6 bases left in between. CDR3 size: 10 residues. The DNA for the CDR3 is TGCAGTGCTGGCCGGCAGCCCCAGCATTTT. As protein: CSAGRQPQHF.

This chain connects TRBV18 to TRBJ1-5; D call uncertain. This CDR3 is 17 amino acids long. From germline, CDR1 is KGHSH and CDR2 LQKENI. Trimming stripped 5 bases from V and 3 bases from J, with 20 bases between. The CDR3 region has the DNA TGTGCCAGCTCAGCTACTTGCTACCCACTCCTCAATCAGCCCCAGCATTTT. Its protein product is CASSATCYPLLNQPQHF.

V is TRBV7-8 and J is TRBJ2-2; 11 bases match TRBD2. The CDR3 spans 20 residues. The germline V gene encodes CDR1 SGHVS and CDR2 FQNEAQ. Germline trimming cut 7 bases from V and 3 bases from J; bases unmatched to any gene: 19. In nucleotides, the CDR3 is TGTGCCAGCACAAATAGCCGTAGCGGGAGGGCCGAATTTCACACCGGGGAGCTGTTTTTT. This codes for CASTNSRSGRAEFHTGELFF.